This is a list of T cell receptor beta chains from one sample in a study of T cells in Graves' hyperthyroidism and ophthalmopathy. TCRdb called the multiplex PCR reads again in MiXCR, with one record for every CDR3 protein. Of over 700,000 distinct CDR3 sequences in the sample, around 20% are singletons; the top ten hold 15% to 20%. What was sequenced was blood. All receptors derive from a woman between 45 and 65 years old with Graves' hyperthyroidism that later progressed to Graves' ophthalmopathy. Each CDR3 is given with its conserved first and last residue. A D gene is named only where the DNA matches it firmly. Clone size is given for some rows only: seen once, a few or many times, or a class if the clone is expanded.

cdr3_nt: TGCAGTGCTAGAGATAGTTCTAGCGGGGTCTTTTCGTCCTACGAGCAGTACTTC
cdr3_aa: CSARDSSSGVFSSYEQYF
j_call: TRBJ2-7
d_call: TRBD2
v_call: TRBV20-1
clone_size: many

cdr3_nt: TGTGCCAGCAGTGAAGAGGGGACACCCGACTATGGCTACACCTTC
cdr3_aa: CASSEEGTPDYGYTF
j_call: TRBJ1-2
d_call: .
v_call: TRBV2
clone_size: many

cdr3_nt: TGTGCCAGCAGTTTAAGGCAGGGAGGAAATACGCAGTATTTT
cdr3_aa: CASSLRQGGNTQYF
j_call: TRBJ2-3
d_call: .
v_call: TRBV27
clone_size: few

cdr3_nt: TGCAGTGCGCCGGGGGGGACTAGCGGATACAATGAGCAGTTCTTC
cdr3_aa: CSAPGGTSGYNEQFF
j_call: TRBJ2-1
d_call: TRBD2
v_call: TRBV20-1
clone_size: many

cdr3_nt: TGTGCCAGCAGTCAATGGACCTGGGGTACAGATACGCAGTATTTT
cdr3_aa: CASSQWTWGTDTQYF
j_call: TRBJ2-3
d_call: .
v_call: TRBV5-8
clone_size: few

cdr3_nt: TGCAGTGCTCGAAAGGGGACAGACAACACTGAAGCTTTCTTT
cdr3_aa: CSARKGTDNTEAFF
j_call: TRBJ1-1
d_call: TRBD1
v_call: TRBV20-1
clone_size: .

cdr3_nt: TGTGCCAGCAGTTCTACCGACAGGGGGGTCTACAATGAGCAGTTCTTC
cdr3_aa: CASSSTDRGVYNEQFF
j_call: TRBJ2-1
d_call: TRBD1
v_call: TRBV27
clone_size: few

cdr3_nt: TGTGCCACCAGCAGAGCGGGGGGGCCGTGGGATGAGCAGTTCTTC
cdr3_aa: CATSRAGGPWDEQFF
j_call: TRBJ2-1
d_call: TRBD2
v_call: TRBV15
clone_size: .

cdr3_nt: TGTGCCTGGATCCTCGGAGGGGCTGGAAACACCATATATTTT
cdr3_aa: CAWILGGAGNTIYF
j_call: TRBJ1-3
d_call: .
v_call: TRBV30
clone_size: .

cdr3_nt: TGTGCCAGCCATCCCGGACAGGGGTCCCACGAGCAGTACTTC
cdr3_aa: CASHPGQGSHEQYF
j_call: TRBJ2-7
d_call: TRBD1
v_call: TRBV6-1
clone_size: many

cdr3_nt: TGTGCCAGCAGCGGACTAGCGGGTTTCAATGAGCAGTTCTTC
cdr3_aa: CASSGLAGFNEQFF
j_call: TRBJ2-1
d_call: TRBD2
v_call: TRBV7-8
clone_size: .